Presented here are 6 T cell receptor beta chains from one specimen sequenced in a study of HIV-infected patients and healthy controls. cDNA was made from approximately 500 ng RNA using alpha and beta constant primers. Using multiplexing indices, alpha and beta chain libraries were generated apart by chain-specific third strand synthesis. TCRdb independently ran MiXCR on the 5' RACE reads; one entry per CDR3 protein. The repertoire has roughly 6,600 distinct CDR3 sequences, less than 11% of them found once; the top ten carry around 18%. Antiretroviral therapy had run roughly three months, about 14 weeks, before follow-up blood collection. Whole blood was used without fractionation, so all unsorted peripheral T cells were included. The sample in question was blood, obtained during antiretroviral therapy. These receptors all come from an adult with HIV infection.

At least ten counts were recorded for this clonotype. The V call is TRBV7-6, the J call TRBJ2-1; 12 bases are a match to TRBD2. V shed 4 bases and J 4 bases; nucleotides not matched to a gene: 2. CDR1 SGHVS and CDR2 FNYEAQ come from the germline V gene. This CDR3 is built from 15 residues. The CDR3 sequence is CASSSSGGGYNEQFF. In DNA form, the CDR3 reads TGTGCCAGCAGCTCTAGCGGGGGGGGTTACAATGAGCAGTTCTTC. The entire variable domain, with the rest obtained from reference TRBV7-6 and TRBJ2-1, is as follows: GAGVSQSPRYKVTKRGQDVALRCDPISGHVSLYWYRQALGQGPEFLTYFNYEAQQDKSGLPNDRFSAERPEGSISTLTIQRTEQRDSAMYRCASSSSGGGYNEQFFGPGTRLTVL.

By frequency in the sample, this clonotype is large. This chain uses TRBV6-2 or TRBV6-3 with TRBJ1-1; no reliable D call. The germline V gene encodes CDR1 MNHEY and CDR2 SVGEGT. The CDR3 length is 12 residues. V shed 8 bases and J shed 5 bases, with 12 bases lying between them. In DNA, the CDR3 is TGTGCCAGCCGGACGGGAGGGACTGAAGCTTTCTTT. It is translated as CASRTGGTEAFF.

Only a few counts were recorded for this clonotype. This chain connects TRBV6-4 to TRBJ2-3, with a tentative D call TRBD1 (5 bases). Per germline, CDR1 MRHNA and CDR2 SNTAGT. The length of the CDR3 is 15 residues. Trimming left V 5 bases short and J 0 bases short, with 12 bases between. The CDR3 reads CASSKGVDSTDTQYF. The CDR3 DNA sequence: TGTGCCAGCAGTAAAGGGGTCGATAGCACAGATACGCAGTATTTT.

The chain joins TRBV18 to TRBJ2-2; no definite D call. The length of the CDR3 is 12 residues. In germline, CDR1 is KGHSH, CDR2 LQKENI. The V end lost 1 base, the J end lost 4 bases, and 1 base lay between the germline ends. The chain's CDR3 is CASSPLTGELFF. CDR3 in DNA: TGTGCCAGCTCACCACTCACCGGGGAGCTGTTTTTT.

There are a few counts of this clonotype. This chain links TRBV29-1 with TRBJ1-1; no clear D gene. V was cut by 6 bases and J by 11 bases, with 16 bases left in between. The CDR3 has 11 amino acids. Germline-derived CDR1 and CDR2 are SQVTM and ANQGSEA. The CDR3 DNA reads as TGCAGCGTGGGAATCGGTCCTGGGGCTTTCTTT. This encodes CSVGIGPGAFF.

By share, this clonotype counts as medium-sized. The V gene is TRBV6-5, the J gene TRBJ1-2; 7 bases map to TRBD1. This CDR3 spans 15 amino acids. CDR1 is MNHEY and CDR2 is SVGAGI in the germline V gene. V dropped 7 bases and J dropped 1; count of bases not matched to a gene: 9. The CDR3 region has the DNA TGTGCCAGCACAAGACTGGGACAGTATAACTATGGCTACACCTTC. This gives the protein CASTRLGQYNYGYTF.